The following is a T cell receptor beta chain sequence with its context. Its target is unknown. This specimen comes from a study of CD8+ T cells in alopecia areata. Study outcomes and limitations: Although TCR sharing was seen in mice, sharing across patients was less clear, possibly for HLA-related reasons.

Germline CDR1 and CDR2: MNHNS and SASEGT. J gave up 6 bases and V 5 bases, and 6 bases lay outside the gene matches. The CDR3 has 13 amino acids. The treatment: oral pan-JAK inhibitor, 5-10 mg twice daily. Researchers gathered lesional scalp punch biopsies and peripheral blood from patients with alopecia areata. Extraction of RNA preceded its reverse transcription into cDNA, which served as the sequencing template. The method was immunoSEQ multiplex PCR; TCRdb's version includes in-frame clones alone and lacks a portion of them. The sample has around 100,000 clones, approximately 90% seen once. The sequencing used CD8+ T cells sorted from blood, collected between weeks 30 and 35, from a patient treated with tofacitinib. This chain joins TRBV6-1 and TRBJ2-7; 8 bases are a match to TRBD2. The sequence came from a human donor with alopecia areata. CDR3 loop: CASSHRLATEQYF. The CDR3 region has the DNA TGTGCCAGCAGTCATCGACTAGCGACCGAGCAGTACTTC.